This T cell receptor beta chain was documented in a study of cytomegalovirus exposure and HLA in healthy donors. Study observations and caveats: TCR beta V- and J-gene trimming, according to a later analysis, was linked to a missense DCLRE1C variant. Upon later analysis, TCR association rates were observed to vary by HLA locus, being highest for DRB1 and lowest for HLA-C.

This CDR3 has 13 amino acids. V lost 6 bases, J lost 3 bases, and 4 bases stayed unmatched. The germline V gene has CDR1 SNHLY and CDR2 FYNNEI. PCR involved 60 Vbeta and 13 Jbeta primers. The table came from immunoSEQ multiplex PCR; TCRdb's copy has only in-frame clones and leaves some out. The sample yields some 97,000 clones, approximately 81% seen once. As regards this clone: Its antigen is not identified.

The sample consisted of PBMCs. This clonotype was obtained from a male donor in good health and CMV-seropositive. The chain uses TRBV2 and TRBJ1-2; 7 bases are shared with TRBD1. The CDR3 DNA follows: TGTGCCAGCAGCGACAGGGTTCACTATGGCTACACCTTC. Translating it yields CASSDRVHYGYTF.